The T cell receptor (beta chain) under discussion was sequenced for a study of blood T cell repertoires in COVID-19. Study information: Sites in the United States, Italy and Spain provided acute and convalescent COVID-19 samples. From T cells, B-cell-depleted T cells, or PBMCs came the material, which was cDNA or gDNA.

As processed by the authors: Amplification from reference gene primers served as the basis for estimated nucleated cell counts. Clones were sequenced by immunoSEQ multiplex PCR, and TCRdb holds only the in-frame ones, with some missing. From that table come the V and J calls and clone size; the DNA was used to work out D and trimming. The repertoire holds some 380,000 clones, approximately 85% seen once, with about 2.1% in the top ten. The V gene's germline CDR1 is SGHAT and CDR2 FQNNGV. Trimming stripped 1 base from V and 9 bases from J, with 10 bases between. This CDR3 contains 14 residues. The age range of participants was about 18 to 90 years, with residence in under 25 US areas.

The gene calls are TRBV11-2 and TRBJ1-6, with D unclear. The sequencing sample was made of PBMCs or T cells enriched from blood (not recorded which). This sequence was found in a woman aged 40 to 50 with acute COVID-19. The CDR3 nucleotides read TGTGCCAGCAGCTTAGCCGGAGCAACTTCACCCCTCCACTTT. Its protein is CASSLAGATSPLHF.